This entry lists 15 T cell receptor beta chains sequenced from one sample in a study of breast tumors, draining lymph nodes, adjacent tissues. Axillary draining lymph nodes of breast cancer patients supplied the node samples. MiXCR, applied by TCRdb to the multiplex PCR reads, yields one record per CDR3 protein. Seen here are roughly 220,000 distinct CDR3 sequences, less than 45% observed once, and the top ten hold approximately 3.6%. Sequences were obtained from axillary lymph node tissue. These receptors originate from a female donor with breast cancer. Some clones in this sample may be carry-over from other donors' samples.

This clonotype has a count of ten or more. This chain uses TRBV10-3 with TRBJ1-5; a weak D match, TRBD1 (5 bases). CDR3 length equals 12 residues. Germline V CDR1 and CDR2: ENHRY, SYGVKD. V was clipped by 2 bases and J by 12 bases, with 11 bases between them. CDR3 region: CAISEGTGHQHF. CDR3 sequence (DNA): TGTGCCATCAGTGAGGGAACAGGCCACCAGCATTTT.

With regard to this clonotype: With a much larger clone just one base away, this may be a read error. The chain uses TRBV20-1 and TRBJ2-1, with TRBD2 matching over 8 bases. This CDR3 is built from 18 residues. Losses at the gene ends were 0 bases for V and 0 bases for J; bases not matched to a gene: 10. Germline V gene sequence: CDR1 DFQATT, CDR2 SNEGSKA (reference sequence). The CDR3 is CSARDQQAGVTSYNEQFF. The CDR3, as DNA: TGCAGTGCTAGAGATCAACAAGCGGGAGTTACCTCCTACAATGAGCAGTTCTTC.

This clonotype occurred many times. J is TRBJ2-5 and V is TRBV18, with 9 positions matching TRBD1. The length of the CDR3 is 15 residues. From germline, CDR1 is KGHSH and CDR2 LQKENI. With 3 bases clipped from V and 3 bases from J, the junction kept 5 bases outside the gene matches. The CDR3 sequence: CASSPPGQGKETQYF. Here the CDR3 DNA reads TGTGCCAGCTCACCCCCGGGACAGGGCAAAGAGACCCAGTACTTC.

The sample holds many counts of this clonotype. The chain recombines TRBV7-2 with TRBJ2-5, with D possibly being TRBD2 (7 bases). Germline V gene data show CDR1 as SGHTA and CDR2 as FQGNSA. CDR3 length: 14 residues. V was pared by 1 base and J by 5 bases, with 11 bases between. This CDR3 is CASSLGGGVETQYF. CDR3 sequence (DNA): TGTGCCAGCAGCTTAGGGGGGGGCGTTGAGACCCAGTACTTC.

This clonotype was found many times. The rearrangement uses TRBV7-6 and TRBJ2-5; TRBD2 matches at 11 bases. Per the germline V gene, CDR1 is SGHVS and CDR2 is FNYEAQ. J gave up 4 bases and V 3 bases, and 7 bases lay outside the gene matches. The length of the CDR3 is 16 residues. The CDR3 loop reads CASSFSTSGVGETQYF. CDR3 in DNA: TGTGCCAGCAGCTTTTCGACTAGCGGGGTGGGAGAGACCCAGTACTTC.

This clonotype came up many times. The chain is built from TRBV2 and TRBJ2-7; TRBD2 agrees at 9 bases. The junction had 5 bases not matched to a gene; V was cut back by 8 bases and J by 0 bases. Germline values: CDR1 SNHLY, CDR2 FYNNEI. This CDR3 spans 14 amino acids. CDR3 nucleotide sequence: TGTGCCAGCCTAGCGGGGAGCAGCTCCTACGAGCAGTACTTC. This sequence encodes CASLAGSSSYEQYF.

This clonotype was seen just once. The chain combines TRBV10-2 with TRBJ2-5; 8 bases are a match to TRBD2. The V gene end was trimmed by 0 bases and the J gene end by 5 bases; junction bases not matched to a gene: 5. The CDR3 runs to 15 residues. CDR1 is WSHSY and CDR2 is SAAADI in the germline V gene. The CDR3 coding sequence is TGCGCCAGCAGTGAGTCGGGGACTAGAGGGGAGACCCAGTACTTC. Protein product: CASSESGTRGETQYF.

The table lists this clonotype with a few counts. The chain uses TRBV6-1 and TRBJ2-7; 10 nucleotides line up with TRBD1. V was clipped by 4 bases and J by 6 bases; unmatched bases: 9. The CDR3 loop spans 15 amino acids. Germline CDR1 reads MNHNS; CDR2 reads SASEGT. The CDR3 DNA sequence: TGTGCCAGCAGTGGATCGAGACAGGGGGCGGCCGAGCAGTACTTC. As protein: CASSGSRQGAAEQYF.

The chain links TRBV14 to TRBJ2-3; TRBD2 is a possible D gene (5 bases). From germline, CDR1 is SGHDN and CDR2 FVKESK. V was trimmed by 6 bases and J by 0 bases, leaving 13 bases between them. CDR3 length: 15 residues. The DNA for the CDR3 is TGTGCCAGCAGGTCCGGACTGCTCAGCACAGATACGCAGTATTTT. Protein: CASRSGLLSTDTQYF.

This clonotype was recorded at least ten times. The chain links TRBV29-1 to TRBJ2-1; D gene unclear. This CDR3 has 15 residues. Trimming left V 4 bases short and J 7 bases short, with 20 bases between. From germline, CDR1 is SQVTM and CDR2 ANQGSEA. The CDR3 region is CSVGLGSRSKNEQFF. CDR3 nucleotides: TGCAGCGTTGGACTCGGAAGTAGGTCTAAAAATGAGCAGTTCTTC.

This chain joins TRBV27 and TRBJ2-1; 7 bases fit TRBD1. Germline V gene lookup returns CDR1 MNHEY and CDR2 SMNVEV (reference sequence). The CDR3 has 15 amino acids. Trimming removed 5 bases from V and 4 bases from J; junction bases left unmatched: 8. The CDR3: CASSPGQVRYNEQFF. For the CDR3, the DNA is TGTGCCAGCAGTCCAGGACAGGTCCGGTACAATGAGCAGTTCTTC.

In its sample, this clonotype was seen a few times. A much larger clone lies one base from this, so it may be a read error. V gene TRBV12-3 or TRBV12-4 combines with J gene TRBJ1-2; the match to TRBD1 covers 10 bases. CDR3 length: 15 amino acids. CDR3 protein: CASSSGSGTGAGYPF. In DNA, the CDR3 is TGTGCCAGCAGCTCCGGGTCGGGGACAGGGGCCGGCTACCCCTTC.

The chain recombines TRBV28 with TRBJ2-5; possibly TRBD1 for D (7 bases). The CDR3 totals 13 residues. Deletions cut 6 bases from V and 7 bases from J, with 15 bases between. Germline CDR1 reads MDHEN; CDR2 reads SYDVKM. CDR3 residues: CASRPRGEVTQYF. CDR3 sequence (DNA): TGTGCCAGCAGACCCAGGGGGGAGGTGACCCAGTACTTC.

The rearrangement links TRBV20-1 to TRBJ1-5; D possibly corresponds to TRBD1 (6 bases). The V gene lost 3 bases and the J gene lost 8 bases, with 11 bases spanning the gap. Germline values: CDR1 DFQATT, CDR2 SNEGSKA (reference sequence). This CDR3 comprises 12 residues. CDR3 in DNA: TGCAGTGCTAGGGACTACAGGGAGCCCCAGCATTTT. Translated: CSARDYREPQHF.

This clonotype was counted a few times. A clone one base away is much larger, so this may be a read error. The chain links TRBV11-2 to TRBJ2-1, with D maybe TRBD1 (5 bases). The germline V gene has CDR1 SGHAT and CDR2 FQNNGV. This CDR3 region has 14 residues. CDR3 sequence reads: CASSLGWGRPELFF. The CDR3 nucleotides read TGTGCCAGCAGCTTAGGCTGGGGCAGGCCGGAGCTGTTCTTC.